The source of this T cell receptor beta chain is a study of vaccination and CD4 T cells after COVID-19. On the study more broadly: Six men and four women formed the convalescents, two being Hispanic. Post-vaccination specimens were collected at a median of approximately 74 days following dose two (range 14 to 241). Each of a few convalescent patients provided samples at day 14 and again at days 161 to 241 post-vaccination.

In the case of this clonotype: What it recognizes is unknown.

This sample's time point: late sampling 161 to 241 days after vaccination in a few convalescent patients. Study-wide findings and caveats: Spike mono-reactivity applied to 304 of 307 vaccine-specific clones detected in convalescent patients.

TCRdb itself ran the PCR reads through MiXCR, one entry per CDR3 protein. Among about 29,000 distinct CDR3 sequences listed, about 50% were seen once. The sequence was collected from a human donor who had recovered from COVID-19. The sample in question was CD4+ T cells from blood, obtained about 7 months after SARS-CoV-2 vaccination.

DNA for the CDR3: TGTGCCAGCAGTTTTGGACAGTCAGCTTCACCCCTCCACTTT. Translating gives CASSFGQSASPLHF. The chain couples TRBV28 to TRBJ1-6; D possibly corresponds to TRBD1 (6 bases). Germline V gene sequence: CDR1 MDHEN, CDR2 SYDVKM. CDR3 size: 14 residues. Deletions cut 3 bases from V and 9 bases from J, with 12 bases between.